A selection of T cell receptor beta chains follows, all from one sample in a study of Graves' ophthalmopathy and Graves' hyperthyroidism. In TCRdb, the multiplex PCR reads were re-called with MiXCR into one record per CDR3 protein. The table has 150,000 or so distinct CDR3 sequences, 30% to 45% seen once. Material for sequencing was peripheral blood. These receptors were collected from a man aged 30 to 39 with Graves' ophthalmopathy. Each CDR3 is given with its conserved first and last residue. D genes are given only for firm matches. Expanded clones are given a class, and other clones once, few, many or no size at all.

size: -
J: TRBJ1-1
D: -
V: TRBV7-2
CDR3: CASSPALGGVGSAFF
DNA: TGTGCCAGCAGCCCAGCCCTCGGCGGGGTGGGTTCGGCTTTCTTT

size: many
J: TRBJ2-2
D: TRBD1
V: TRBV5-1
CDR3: CASRRKAGTVSNTGELFF
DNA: TGCGCCAGCAGGCGAAAAGCCGGGACAGTTTCTAACACCGGGGAGCTGTTTTTT

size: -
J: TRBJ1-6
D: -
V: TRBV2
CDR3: CASKFRIGDSPLHF
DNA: TGTGCCAGCAAATTTAGGATAGGGGATTCACCCCTCCACTTT

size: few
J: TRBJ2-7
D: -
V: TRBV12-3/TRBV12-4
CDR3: CASSFRGPIYEQYF
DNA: TGTGCCAGCAGTTTCCGCGGGCCTATCTACGAGCAGTACTTC

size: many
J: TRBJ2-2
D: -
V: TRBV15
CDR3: CATSTLGFTGELFF
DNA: TGTGCCACCAGCACCCTAGGGTTCACCGGGGAGCTGTTTTTT

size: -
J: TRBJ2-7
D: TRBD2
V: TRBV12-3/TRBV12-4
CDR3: CASRLGPRTSGYEQYF
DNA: TGTGCCAGCAGGCTTGGGCCTCGGACTAGCGGCTACGAGCAGTACTTC

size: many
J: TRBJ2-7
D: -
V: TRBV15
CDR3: CATSRDSPGLLYEQYF
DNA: TGTGCCACCAGCAGAGATTCACCGGGGCTCCTCTACGAGCAGTACTTC

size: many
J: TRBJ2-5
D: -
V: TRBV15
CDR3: CATSRGTREETQYF
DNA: TGTGCCACCAGCAGAGGGACAAGAGAAGAGACCCAGTACTTC

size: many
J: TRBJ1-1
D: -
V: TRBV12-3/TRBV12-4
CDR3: CASTKRGNTEAFF
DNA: TGTGCCAGCACCAAGAGGGGGAACACTGAAGCTTTCTTT

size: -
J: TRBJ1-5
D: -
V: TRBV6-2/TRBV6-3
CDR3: CASSRNREGQPQHF
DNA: TGTGCCAGCAGCCGAAACAGGGAGGGGCAGCCCCAGCATTTT

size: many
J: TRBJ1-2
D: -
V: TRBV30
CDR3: CAWWLPGRKGNGYTF
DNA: TGTGCCTGGTGGCTCCCGGGACGGAAAGGCAATGGCTACACCTTC

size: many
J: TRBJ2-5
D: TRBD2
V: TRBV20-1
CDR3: CSSEELAGVQETQYF
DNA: TGCAGTTCAGAGGAGCTAGCGGGAGTCCAAGAGACCCAGTACTTC

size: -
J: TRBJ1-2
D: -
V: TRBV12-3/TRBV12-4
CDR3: CASSFAGDNYGYTF
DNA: TGTGCCAGCAGTTTCGCGGGGGATAACTATGGCTACACCTTC

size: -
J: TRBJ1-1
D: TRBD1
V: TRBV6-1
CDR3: CASSPRDRNTEAFF
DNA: TGTGCCAGCAGTCCCCGGGACAGGAACACTGAAGCTTTCTTT

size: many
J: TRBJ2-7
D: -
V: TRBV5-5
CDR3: CASSLGQEQYF
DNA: TGTGCCAGCAGCTTGGGTCAGGAGCAGTACTTC

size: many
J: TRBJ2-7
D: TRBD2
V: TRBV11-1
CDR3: CASSSGASGSAGASYEQYF
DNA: TGTGCCAGCAGCTCGGGGGCTAGCGGGAGCGCAGGGGCTTCCTACGAGCAGTACTTC

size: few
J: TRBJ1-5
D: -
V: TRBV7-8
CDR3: CASSLGDSNQPQHF
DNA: TGTGCCAGCAGCTTAGGGGATAGCAATCAGCCCCAGCATTTT

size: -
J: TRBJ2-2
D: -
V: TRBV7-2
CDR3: CASSPVLTGELFF
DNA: TGTGCCAGCAGCCCAGTACTAACCGGGGAGCTGTTTTTT

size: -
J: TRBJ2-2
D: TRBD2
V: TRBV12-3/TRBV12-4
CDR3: CASSHSTSGRALAGELFF
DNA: TGTGCCAGCAGCCACTCAACTAGCGGGAGGGCCCTCGCCGGGGAGCTGTTTTTT

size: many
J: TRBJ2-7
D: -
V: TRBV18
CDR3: CASSQATDYEQYF
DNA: TGTGCCAGCTCACAGGCGACAGACTACGAGCAGTACTTC

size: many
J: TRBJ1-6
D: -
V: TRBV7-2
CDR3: CASSPMLRGRGSPLHF
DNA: TGTGCCAGCAGCCCAATGCTCAGGGGCAGGGGTTCACCCCTCCACTTT

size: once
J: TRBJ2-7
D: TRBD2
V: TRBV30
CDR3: CAWRGPGTSGRYEQYF
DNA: TGTGCCTGGAGGGGACCGGGGACTAGCGGACGCTACGAGCAGTACTTC

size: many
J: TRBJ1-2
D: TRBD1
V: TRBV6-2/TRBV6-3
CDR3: CASRRGQGYGYTF
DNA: TGTGCCAGCAGGCGCGGACAGGGCTATGGCTACACCTTC

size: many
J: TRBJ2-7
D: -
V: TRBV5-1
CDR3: CASSLTTRRGTDYEQYF
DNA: TGCGCCAGCAGCTTGACAACCCGACGCGGGACCGATTACGAGCAGTACTTC

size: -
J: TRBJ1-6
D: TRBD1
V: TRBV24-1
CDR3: CATSDLRRGMRSPLHF
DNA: TGTGCCACCAGTGATTTGCGCAGGGGGATGCGGTCACCCCTCCACTTT

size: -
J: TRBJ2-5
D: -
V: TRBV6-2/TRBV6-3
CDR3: CASSYQGGQETQYF
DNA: TGTGCCAGCAGTTATCAGGGCGGGCAAGAGACCCAGTACTTC

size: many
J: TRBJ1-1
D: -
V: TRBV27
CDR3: CASSIAGESNTEAFF
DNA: TGTGCCAGCAGTATAGCAGGGGAATCGAACACTGAAGCTTTCTTT

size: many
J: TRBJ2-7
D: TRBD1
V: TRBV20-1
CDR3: CSARDPGDRGYEQYF
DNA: TGCAGTGCTAGAGATCCGGGGGACAGGGGATACGAGCAGTACTTC

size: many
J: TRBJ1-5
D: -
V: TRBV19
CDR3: CASSIRGGYSRDPQHF
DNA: TGTGCCAGTAGTATCCGGGGCGGTTACTCCCGAGATCCCCAGCATTTT

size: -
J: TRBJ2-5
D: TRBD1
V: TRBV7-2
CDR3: CASSRRGQVQETQYF
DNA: TGCGCCAGCAGCCGACGGGGACAGGTCCAAGAGACCCAGTACTTC

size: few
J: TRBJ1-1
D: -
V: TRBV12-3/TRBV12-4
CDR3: CANFVQGETEAFF
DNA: TGTGCCAACTTTGTACAGGGCGAAACTGAAGCTTTCTTT

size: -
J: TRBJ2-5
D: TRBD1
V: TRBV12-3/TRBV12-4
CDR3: CASSLVAGTGTQYF
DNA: TGTGCCAGCAGTTTAGTTGCCGGGACAGGGACCCAGTACTTC

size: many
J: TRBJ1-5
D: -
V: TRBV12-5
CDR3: CASAISSNQPQHF
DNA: TGTGCTAGCGCAATCTCGAGCAATCAGCCCCAGCATTTT

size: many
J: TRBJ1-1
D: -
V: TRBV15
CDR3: CATSIYLGNEAFF
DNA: TGTGCCACCAGCATTTACTTAGGTAATGAAGCTTTCTTT

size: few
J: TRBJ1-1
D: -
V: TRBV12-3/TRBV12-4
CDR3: CASSFRGNTEAFF
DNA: TGTGCCAGCAGTTTCCGGGGAAACACTGAAGCTTTCTTT

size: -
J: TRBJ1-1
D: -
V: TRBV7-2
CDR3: CASSLAPTGLAEAFF
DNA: TGTGCCAGCAGCTTAGCGCCCACTGGGTTGGCTGAAGCTTTCTTT

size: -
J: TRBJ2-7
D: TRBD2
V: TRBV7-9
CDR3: CASGLAGDEQYF
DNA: TGTGCCAGCGGACTAGCGGGAGACGAGCAGTACTTC

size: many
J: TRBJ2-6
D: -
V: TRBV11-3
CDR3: CASSGSSGANVLTF
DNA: TGTGCCAGCAGCGGCAGCTCTGGGGCCAACGTCCTGACTTTC

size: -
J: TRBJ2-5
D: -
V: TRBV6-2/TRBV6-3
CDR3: CASSTKTTDQETQYF
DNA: TGTGCCAGCAGTACAAAGACGACAGACCAAGAGACCCAGTACTTC

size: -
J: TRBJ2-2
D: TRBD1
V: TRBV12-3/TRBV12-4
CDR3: CASRRTGTGELFF
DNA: TGTGCCAGCAGACGGACAGGGACCGGGGAGCTGTTTTTT

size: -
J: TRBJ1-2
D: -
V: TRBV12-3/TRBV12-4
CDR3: CASSSTTDYGYTF
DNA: TGTGCCAGCAGTTCAACGACAGACTATGGCTACACCTTC

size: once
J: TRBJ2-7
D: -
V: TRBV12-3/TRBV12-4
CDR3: CASSLTGEQYF
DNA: TGTGCCAGCAGTTTGACTGGAGAGCAGTACTTC

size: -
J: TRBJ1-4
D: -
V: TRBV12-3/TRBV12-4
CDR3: CASTRTDWNEKLFF
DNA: TGTGCCAGCACCAGGACAGACTGGAATGAAAAACTGTTTTTT

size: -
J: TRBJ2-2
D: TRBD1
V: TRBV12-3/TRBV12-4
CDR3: CASRQNRGPGELFF
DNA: TGTGCCAGCAGGCAAAACAGGGGACCAGGGGAGCTGTTTTTT

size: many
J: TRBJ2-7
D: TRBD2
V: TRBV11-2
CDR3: CASTRLADYEQYF
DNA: TGTGCCAGCACCAGACTAGCGGACTACGAGCAGTACTTC

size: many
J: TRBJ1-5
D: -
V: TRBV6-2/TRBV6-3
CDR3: CASSYSGDGGDQPQHF
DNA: TGTGCCAGCAGTTACTCGGGGGACGGAGGTGATCAGCCCCAGCATTTT

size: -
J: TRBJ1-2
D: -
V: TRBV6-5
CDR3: CASSYDSNNYGYTF
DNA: TGTGCCAGCAGTTACGACAGCAACAACTATGGCTACACCTTC

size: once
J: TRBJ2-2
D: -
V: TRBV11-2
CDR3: CASSLGGSPFF
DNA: TGTGCCAGCAGCTTGGGCGGAAGTCCGTTTTTT

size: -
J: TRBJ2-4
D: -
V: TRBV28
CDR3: CASSLGVPKNIQYF
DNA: TGTGCCAGCAGTTTGGGGGTTCCCAAAAACATTCAGTACTTC

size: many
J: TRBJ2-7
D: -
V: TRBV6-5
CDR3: CASTVTPGLGNEQYF
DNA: TGTGCCAGCACCGTCACCCCGGGACTTGGAAACGAGCAGTACTTC

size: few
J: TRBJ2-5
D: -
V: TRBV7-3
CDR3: CASSFSGKETQYF
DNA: TGTGCCAGCAGCTTTAGCGGTAAAGAGACCCAGTACTTC

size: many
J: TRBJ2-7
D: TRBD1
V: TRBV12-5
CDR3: CASGLVVGTGGFEQYF
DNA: TGTGCTAGTGGTTTGGTAGTTGGGACAGGGGGCTTCGAGCAGTACTTC

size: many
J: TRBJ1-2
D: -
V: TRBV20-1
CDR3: CSAHHTASGYTF
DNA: TGCAGTGCTCATCACACCGCTAGTGGCTACACCTTC

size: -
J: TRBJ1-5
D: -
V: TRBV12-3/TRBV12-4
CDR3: CASSPTGLDSNQPQHF
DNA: TGTGCCAGCAGCCCAACAGGCCTAGATAGCAATCAGCCCCAGCATTTT

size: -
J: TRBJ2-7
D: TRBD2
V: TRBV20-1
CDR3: CSARHYGREQYF
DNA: TGCAGTGCTAGACATTACGGGAGGGAGCAGTACTTC

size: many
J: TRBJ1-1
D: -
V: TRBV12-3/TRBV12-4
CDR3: CASSLGTYTEAFF
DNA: TGTGCCAGCAGTTTGGGGACCTACACTGAAGCTTTCTTT

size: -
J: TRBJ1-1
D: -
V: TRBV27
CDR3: CASSLTGSPWGTEAFF
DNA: TGTGCCAGCAGTCTTACAGGTTCCCCCTGGGGCACTGAAGCTTTCTTT

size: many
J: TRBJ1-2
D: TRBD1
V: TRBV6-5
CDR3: CASSLTQGTAGGYTF
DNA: TGTGCCAGCAGTCTCACGCAAGGGACAGCGGGTGGCTACACCTTC